This TCR beta chain is from a study of T cells in Graves' hyperthyroidism and ophthalmopathy. Study details: Staff took peripheral blood when the initial diagnosis was made, before any treatment began.

From RNA transcripts, TCR beta CDR3 regions were amplified. In the first-round RT-PCR of the TCR CDR3, the HTBI primer set was used. TCRdb reprocessed the multiplex PCR reads via MiXCR and lists one record per CDR3 protein. The table shows about 640,000 distinct CDR3 sequences, with less than 25% occurring only once. Diagnosing involved the use of clinical symptoms, serum thyroxine and TRAb, thyroid ultrasound and orbital computed tomography. Sequencing was performed on blood. The sequence derives from a man aged 25-40 years with Graves' ophthalmopathy.

CDR3 in amino acids: CSAQSSYNSPLHF. The CDR3 DNA follows: TGCAGCGCTCAAAGCTCCTATAATTCACCCCTCCACTTT. V and J are TRBV29-1 and TRBJ1-6; the D is unclear. Germline CDR1 is SQVTM and CDR2 is ANQGSEA. Trimming took off 7 bases at V and 0 bases at J, with 7 bases between the two ends. This CDR3 contains 13 residues. The full variable domain, its missing parts supplied by reference TRBV29-1 and TRBJ1-6, is SAVISQKPSRDICQRGTSLTIQCQVDSQVTMMFWYRQQPGQSLTLIATANQGSEATYESGFVIDKFPISRPNLTFSTLTVSNMSPEDSSIYLCSAQSSYNSPLHFGNGTRLTVT.